Reported below is one T cell receptor (beta chain). The CDR3 extends over 17 amino acids. The germline V and J ends were trimmed by 4 bases and 4 bases, with 21 bases remaining between them. In germline, CDR1 is LGHNA, CDR2 YSLEER. Profiled with immunoSEQ multiplex PCR; TCRdb holds only in-frame clones, not every one. The profile shows 68,000 or so clones, just over 90% of them singletons. This sample stems from a study of technical replicates of blood from a few donors. The sequencing input was PBMCs. The chain combines TRBV4-3 with TRBJ2-3, with D possibly TRBD2 on 7 matching bases. The sequence came from a human donor in good health. Some clones in this sample may be carry-over from other donors' samples. In DNA, the CDR3 is TGCGCCAGCAGCCCACACCGGGGGGCTAGCAGGGCAGATACGCAGTATTTT. It encodes CASSPHRGASRADTQYF.